This T cell receptor beta chain derives from a study of T-cell reconstitution after alpha-beta-depleted transplantation in children. This clonotype was picked up many times. Unique molecular identifiers were incorporated when the TCRbeta library was constructed. TCRdb re-derived calls from the PCR reads in MiXCR, one entry per CDR3 protein. Seen here are fewer than 120,000 distinct CDR3 sequences, 10% observed once, and the top ten hold 8%. The germline CDR1 and CDR2 sequences are SGHTA and FQGNSA. This CDR3 is 20 amino acids long. Trimming cost V 3 bases and J 0 bases, with 21 bases left between them.

This TCR was recovered from a human donor who donated a stem cell graft to a child with acute lymphoblastic leukemia. This specimen was PBMCs from the stem cell graft donor, taken from the stem cell graft. The V and J genes are TRBV7-2 and TRBJ2-6; perhaps TRBD2 as D (6 bases). DNA for the CDR3: TGTGCCAGCAGCTTCACTAGTACCACGGGACTGAGCTCTGGGGCCAACGTCCTGACTTTC. Translated, it gives CASSFTSTTGLSSGANVLTF.